The 16 T cell receptor beta chains reported below all come from one sample, sequenced in a study of T cell responses to AZD1222 COVID-19 vaccine. The table came from immunoSEQ multiplex PCR; TCRdb's copy has only in-frame clones and leaves some out. Of 150,000 to 200,000 clones in the sample, approximately 86% were seen once. The specimen comprised peripheral blood, sampled on day 0 of AZD1222 vaccination. The receptor set was obtained from an adult in good health.

V and J are TRBV6-5 and TRBJ1-1, with D possibly TRBD1 on 5 matching bases. Trimming removed 6 bases from V and 0 bases from J, with 14 bases in between. Germline CDR1 reads MNHEY; CDR2 reads SVGAGI. The CDR3 runs 15 residues. CDR3 nucleotides: TGTGCCAGCAGCCCCCCGGGGGGGATGAACACTGAAGCTTTCTTT. Protein product: CASSPPGGMNTEAFF.

The chain joins TRBV24-1 to TRBJ2-1; no clear D. V was cut by 3 bases and J by 0 bases, with 11 bases left in between. The germline V gene encodes CDR1 KGHDR and CDR2 SFDVKD. The length of the CDR3 is 16 residues. The CDR3 loop reads CATSDVSPSSYNEQFF. The CDR3 DNA reads TGTGCCACCAGTGATGTGTCTCCGAGCTCCTACAATGAGCAGTTCTTC.

The chain recombines TRBV5-1 with TRBJ2-5; no firm D call. This CDR3 has 14 amino acids. Germline-derived CDR1 and CDR2 are SGHRS and YFSETQ. Trimming removed 1 base at V and 5 bases at J, with 12 bases between. The CDR3 loop reads CASSLSGVSETQYF. The CDR3 DNA reads as TGCGCCAGCAGCTTGTCTGGCGTCTCGGAGACCCAGTACTTC.

This clone was detected once. The V and J genes are TRBV30 and TRBJ1-2; TRBD1 aligns across 11 bases. Germline lookup yields CDR1 GTSNPN and CDR2 SVGIG (reference sequence). Trimming cost V 3 bases and J 5 bases; bases outside gene matches: 11. The CDR3 covers 16 residues. The CDR3 coding sequence is TGTGCCTGGAGAAAACTAGGACAGGGGGCGGAGTATGGCTACACCTTC. It codes for CAWRKLGQGAEYGYTF.

The chain links TRBV7-9 to TRBJ1-5, with no clear D. Germline V lookup: CDR1 SEHNR, CDR2 FQNEAQ (reference sequence). CDR3 length equals 13 residues. V lost 2 bases, J lost 0 bases, and 2 bases lay in between. Here the CDR3 DNA reads TGTGCCAGCAGCTTAAGTAGCAATCAGCCCCAGCATTTT. This sequence encodes CASSLSSNQPQHF.

This rearrangement joins TRBV6-6 to TRBJ2-1; D might be TRBD1 (6 bases). This CDR3 comprises 15 residues. V was trimmed by 7 bases and J by 8 bases, leaving 21 bases between them. CDR1 and CDR2 (germline): MNHNY, SVGAGI (reference sequence). In DNA, the CDR3 is TGTGCCAGCACCGTAACATTACAGGGTTCAGATGAGCAGTTCTTC. Translation gives CASTVTLQGSDEQFF.

This rearrangement joins TRBV5-4 to TRBJ1-2; 8 bases map to TRBD1. The V and J ends lost 4 bases and 6 bases, in that order; junction bases with no gene match: 11. The CDR3 is 15 residues long. CDR1 SGHNT and CDR2 YYREEE come from the germline V gene (reference sequence). This CDR3 reads CASSPRGRFEDGYTF. Here the CDR3 DNA reads TGTGCCAGCAGCCCCAGGGGGCGCTTCGAGGATGGCTACACCTTC.

The chain joins TRBV7-3 to TRBJ2-3, with D uncertain. The CDR3 contains 14 residues. CDR1 is SGHTA, CDR2 FQGTGA, per germline. Trimming took 4 bases from V and 4 from J, leaving 12 bases between them. The CDR3 nucleotides read TGTGCCAGCAGCTCGAGGACGGCGTCAGATACGCAGTATTTT. Residues: CASSSRTASDTQYF.

V and J are TRBV27 and TRBJ2-7; TRBD2 matches at 8 bases. The CDR3 runs 14 residues. Trimming took 3 bases from V and 6 from J; bases not matched to a gene: 7. The germline gives CDR1 MNHEY, CDR2 SMNVEV (reference sequence). The CDR3 reads CASSFVREVGEQYF. In DNA form, the CDR3 reads TGTGCCAGCAGTTTTGTGCGGGAGGTCGGCGAGCAGTACTTC.

The chain carries TRBV28 and TRBJ1-5; D not resolved. The CDR3 extends over 13 amino acids. Per the germline V gene, CDR1 is MDHEN and CDR2 is SYDVKM. The ends were cut back, 2 bases at V and 7 bases at J, with 9 bases in the middle. CDR3 sequence reads: CASSLEFRQPQHF. The CDR3 bases are TGTGCCAGCAGTTTAGAGTTCCGGCAGCCCCAGCATTTT.

The rearrangement links TRBV28 to TRBJ1-2; D is possibly TRBD1 (5 bases). CDR3 length: 14 amino acids. V was cut by 5 bases and J by 8 bases, with 18 bases left in between. Germline loops: CDR1 MDHEN, CDR2 SYDVKM. The CDR3 reads CASSPPGRVEGYTF. The DNA for the CDR3 is TGTGCCAGCAGTCCACCCGGCAGGGTGGAAGGCTACACCTTC.

The V gene is TRBV3-1 (or the pseudogene TRBV3-2), the J gene TRBJ1-2; D gene ambiguous. The CDR3 runs 12 residues. CDR1 is LGHDT, CDR2 YNNKEL, per germline (reference sequence). V was cut by 2 bases and J by 3 bases, with 4 bases left in between. The CDR3 DNA reads TGTGCCAGCAGCCAACTCGACTATGGCTACACCTTC. It codes for CASSQLDYGYTF.

This rearrangement joins TRBV4-1 to TRBJ1-5, with TRBD1 matching over 8 bases. V was pared by 0 bases and J by 5 bases, with 0 bases of the junction left unmatched. The CDR3 sequence is 14 residues long. The germline V gene encodes CDR1 MGHRA and CDR2 YSYEKL. The chain's CDR3 is CASSQEDRDQPQHF. Here the CDR3 DNA reads TGCGCCAGCAGCCAAGAGGACAGGGATCAGCCCCAGCATTTT.

The chain employs TRBV7-6 and TRBJ2-6; D uncertain. From germline, CDR1 is SGHVS and CDR2 FNYEAQ. With 2 bases removed from V and 0 bases from J, the gap between germline ends came to 5 bases. This CDR3 comprises 15 residues. The CDR3: CASSLRNSGANVLTF. The CDR3 bases are TGTGCCAGCAGCTTAAGAAACTCTGGGGCCAACGTCCTGACTTTC.

The chain has TRBV28 and TRBJ1-1; D ambiguous. This CDR3 contains 14 residues. Deletions cut 7 bases from V and 4 bases from J, with 16 bases between. CDR1 is MDHEN and CDR2 is SYDVKM in the germline V gene. CDR3 sequence reads: CASTAVQVGTEAFF. CDR3 coding DNA: TGTGCCAGCACCGCCGTCCAGGTTGGCACTGAAGCTTTCTTT. The full variable domain, with the rest looked up from reference TRBV28 and TRBJ1-1, is DVKVTQSSRYLVKRTGEKVFLECVQDMDHENMFWYRQDPGLGLRLIYFSYDVKMKEKGDIPEGYSVSREKKERFSLILESASTNQTSMYLCASTAVQVGTEAFFGQGTRLTVV.

This clone turned up a few times. The chain is built from TRBV23-1 and TRBJ1-1; D gene uncertain. TRBV23-1 is an ORF; its function is uncertain. The germline V and J ends were trimmed by 10 bases and 7 bases, with 7 bases remaining between them. CDR3 length equals 9 residues. The CDR3 region is CAKEGEAFF. CDR3 coding DNA: TGCGCCAAAGAGGGTGAAGCTTTCTTT.